This paragraph covers one T cell receptor beta chain sequence. The source of the sample is a study of technical replicates of blood from a handful of donors. Sequenced by immunoSEQ multiplex PCR; TCRdb stores in-frame clones only, minus some. This repertoire shows fewer than 90,000 clones, 94% found once; its top ten account for about 0.23%. Per the germline V gene, CDR1 is LNHDA and CDR2 is SQIVND (reference sequence). This CDR3 is built from 14 residues. V lost 5 bases to trimming and J lost 2 bases, with 13 bases between them. The chain combines TRBV19 with TRBJ2-7; D is possibly TRBD1 (5 bases). The specimen was T cells isolated from PBMCs. The sequence was collected from a human donor in good health. The CDR3 DNA is TGTGCCAGTAGTCTCGGACACCCAACCTACGAGCAGTACTTC. Translating it yields CASSLGHPTYEQYF.